A selection of T cell receptor beta chains follows, all from one sample in a study of cytomegalovirus exposure and HLA in healthy donors. TCRdb keeps only in-frame clones here, not all; method: immunoSEQ multiplex PCR. The sample has about 230,000 clones; roughly 89% are singletons. The sequenced material came from PBMCs. The origin of the receptors is a woman aged 18-29 years in good health and CMV-seronegative. Each CDR3 is given with its conserved first and last residue. D genes are given only for firm matches. Rows may omit the clone size; those that give it use once, few, many or a size class.

D gene: .; J gene: TRBJ2-2; V gene: TRBV7-3; clone size: .; CDR3 DNA: TGTGCCAGCAGCTTAAGTCCCGTAAACACCGGGGAGCTGTTTTTT; CDR3 protein: CASSLSPVNTGELFF
D gene: .; J gene: TRBJ2-7; V gene: TRBV19; clone size: .; CDR3 DNA: TGTGCCAGTAGTAAATCCGGGGTGGGTCCCGAGCAGTACTTC; CDR3 protein: CASSKSGVGPEQYF
D gene: TRBD2; J gene: TRBJ2-7; V gene: TRBV29-1; clone size: .; CDR3 DNA: TGCAGCGTTGAGGGGCTAGCGGGAGTCCTACCCTACGAGCAGTACTTC; CDR3 protein: CSVEGLAGVLPYEQYF
D gene: .; J gene: TRBJ1-5; V gene: TRBV10-3; clone size: .; CDR3 DNA: TGTGCCATTGCCGGGACAATGAATCAGCCCCAGCATTTT; CDR3 protein: CAIAGTMNQPQHF
D gene: TRBD1; J gene: TRBJ1-2; V gene: TRBV15; clone size: .; CDR3 DNA: TGTGCCACCAGCCGCCGGACAGGGGATCATGGCTACACCTTC; CDR3 protein: CATSRRTGDHGYTF
D gene: .; J gene: TRBJ2-7; V gene: TRBV6-5; clone size: .; CDR3 DNA: TGTGCCAGCAGCCGGGGGAGAGAATACTACGAGCAGTACTTC; CDR3 protein: CASSRGREYYEQYF
D gene: .; J gene: TRBJ1-1; V gene: TRBV6-5; clone size: .; CDR3 DNA: TGTGCCAGCAGTTGGGCTAACACTGAAGCTTTCTTT; CDR3 protein: CASSWANTEAFF
D gene: .; J gene: TRBJ1-2; V gene: TRBV9; clone size: .; CDR3 DNA: TGTGCCAGCAGCGGGGGGCGGTATGGCTACACCTTC; CDR3 protein: CASSGGRYGYTF
D gene: .; J gene: TRBJ2-3; V gene: TRBV6-5; clone size: few; CDR3 DNA: TGTGCCAGCAGGGGCAACTGGCACACAGATACGCAGTATTTT; CDR3 protein: CASRGNWHTDTQYF
D gene: TRBD1; J gene: TRBJ1-4; V gene: TRBV5-6; clone size: .; CDR3 DNA: TGTGCCAGCAGCTTGGCTTTCCCCGGGACAGGGTATGAAAAACTGTTTTTT; CDR3 protein: CASSLAFPGTGYEKLFF
D gene: .; J gene: TRBJ2-1; V gene: TRBV7-8; clone size: once; CDR3 DNA: TGTGCCAGCAGCCCCGTGCAGGGGTCCTACAATGAGCAGTTCTTC; CDR3 protein: CASSPVQGSYNEQFF
D gene: .; J gene: TRBJ2-7; V gene: TRBV15; clone size: .; CDR3 DNA: TGTGCCACCAGCAGTGGGGGGAATTACGAGCAGTACTTC; CDR3 protein: CATSSGGNYEQYF
D gene: TRBD2; J gene: TRBJ2-1; V gene: TRBV5-1; clone size: .; CDR3 DNA: TGCGCCAGCAGCACCAGGACTAGCGGATCCTACAATGAGCAGTTCTTC; CDR3 protein: CASSTRTSGSYNEQFF
D gene: .; J gene: TRBJ1-1; V gene: TRBV30; clone size: .; CDR3 DNA: TGTGCCTGGAAGCGGGGAACTAAAGCTTTCTTT; CDR3 protein: CAWKRGTKAFF
D gene: TRBD1; J gene: TRBJ2-7; V gene: TRBV10-3; clone size: once; CDR3 DNA: TGTGCCATCAGTGAGGGATGGGACAGCTCCTACGAGCAGTACTTC; CDR3 protein: CAISEGWDSSYEQYF
D gene: .; J gene: TRBJ2-7; V gene: TRBV4-3; clone size: .; CDR3 DNA: TGCGCCAGCAGCCGGAGACGGGAGAATGACTACGAGCAGTACTTC; CDR3 protein: CASSRRRENDYEQYF
D gene: TRBD1; J gene: TRBJ1-5; V gene: TRBV18; clone size: .; CDR3 DNA: TGTGCCAGCTCAGCCGGGACAGGGGCATATCAGCCCCAGCATTTT; CDR3 protein: CASSAGTGAYQPQHF
D gene: .; J gene: TRBJ2-7; V gene: TRBV7-9; clone size: .; CDR3 DNA: TGTGCCACCCACGGGATGAAGGACTACGAGCAGCACTTC; CDR3 protein: CATHGMKDYEQHF
D gene: TRBD2; J gene: TRBJ2-2; V gene: TRBV19; clone size: .; CDR3 DNA: TGTGCCAGTAGTAGGCGGGGGGGCCTTGGCACCGGGGAGCTGTTTTTT; CDR3 protein: CASSRRGGLGTGELFF
D gene: .; J gene: TRBJ1-1; V gene: TRBV28; clone size: .; CDR3 DNA: TGTGCCAGCAGTTTTCGGGGAGGAAACACTGAAGCTTTCTTT; CDR3 protein: CASSFRGGNTEAFF
D gene: .; J gene: TRBJ1-1; V gene: TRBV7-2; clone size: .; CDR3 DNA: TGTGCCAGCAGCTTAGCGGGGGGGGACTACACTGAAGCTTTCTTT; CDR3 protein: CASSLAGGDYTEAFF
D gene: .; J gene: TRBJ2-7; V gene: TRBV29-1; clone size: .; CDR3 DNA: TGCAGCACCTATTCAGGTACGACCTACGAGCAGTACTTC; CDR3 protein: CSTYSGTTYEQYF
D gene: .; J gene: TRBJ1-1; V gene: TRBV2; clone size: .; CDR3 DNA: TGTGCCAGCACCGGGGGAGTCCCGGGAGCTTTCTTT; CDR3 protein: CASTGGVPGAFF
D gene: TRBD2; J gene: TRBJ2-7; V gene: TRBV5-4; clone size: .; CDR3 DNA: TGTGCCAGCAGCCGCCCTAGCGGGCACTCCTACGAGCAGTACTTC; CDR3 protein: CASSRPSGHSYEQYF
D gene: TRBD2; J gene: TRBJ2-1; V gene: TRBV7-9; clone size: .; CDR3 DNA: TGTGCCAGCAGCTTAGAGTTGACTAGCGATGAGCAGTTCTTC; CDR3 protein: CASSLELTSDEQFF
D gene: .; J gene: TRBJ2-6; V gene: TRBV7-3; clone size: .; CDR3 DNA: TGTGCCAGCAGCTTAACGTTTCTGGGGAGCTCTGGGGCCAACGTCCTGACTTTC; CDR3 protein: CASSLTFLGSSGANVLTF
D gene: TRBD1; J gene: TRBJ1-4; V gene: TRBV7-9; clone size: .; CDR3 DNA: TGTGCCAGCAGCTATGGGACAGGGTGGGAAAAACTGTTTTTT; CDR3 protein: CASSYGTGWEKLFF
D gene: TRBD1; J gene: TRBJ1-4; V gene: TRBV6-5; clone size: few; CDR3 DNA: TGTGCCAGCAGTTACTCGGGGACAGGGGAGAACGAAAAACTGTTTTTT; CDR3 protein: CASSYSGTGENEKLFF